This entry features one TCR beta chain sequence. This clonotype turned up a few times. Which antigen it targets is not known. Nothing much larger sits one base from this clone, and base qualities are not available. The entry originates in a study of blood T cells in healthy people across ages (dated by TCRdb to between 2015 and 2017). In the study overall: In model experiments, roughly one uniquely barcoded TCR beta cDNA molecule per two T cells was captured by template switching. To track age-related changes in TCR beta repertoire diversity, the study relied on deep sequencing normalized with unique cDNA molecular identifiers. To avoid experimental bias, donors of different ages were distributed randomly across sequencing lanes. Four age groups were formed from the donors: young (average roughly 16 years), middle-aged (approximately 41), aged (more than 55) and long-lived (82). Two additional independent replicas of 1 million unique cDNA reads from the same blood draw were analyzed for two donors (one aged 18 to 30 and one aged 80 or older).

Receptor amplification or capture employed 5' RACE. Instrument on record: Illumina HiSeq 2500. A second PCR of about 6 to 11 cycles was performed with a sample-barcoded 5' primer and a J-beta primer mix. A unique molecular identifier was introduced onto each TCR beta cDNA molecule by a template-switch 5' adaptor carrying 12 random nucleotides. Each sample yielded at least 2.5 million CDR3-containing paired-end reads. All of the RNA was converted into first-strand cDNA using the Mint cDNA synthesis kit, with a TRBC-specific oligonucleotide serving as the primer. After uracil-DNA glycosylase treatment, a first 18-cycle PCR used universal primers M1SS and BC2_uni_R on all cDNA. In the authors' own workflow: Each sample was normalized by randomly selecting 1 million high-quality reads, each carrying a distinct molecular identifier. Instead of being binned into consensus sequences, reads with shared molecular identifiers were discarded. MiTCR, with a Q25 quality threshold and the strictest error-elimination algorithm, was used for CDR3 identification, clonotype clustering and error correction. A nonparametric unseen species model using Euler transformation provided a lower-bound estimate of total TCR beta diversity. TCRdb reran the public reads through fastp at Q25 and MiXCR, keeping productive beta chains. Each entry merges the rows of one CDR3 protein and shows their most common DNA and genes. The V and J calls follow TCRdb's processing rather than the paper's. The sample contains 730,000 or so distinct CDR3 sequences, roughly 44% of them found a single time. The top ten constitute approximately 22% of the sample.

The donors were some 36 Caucasian individuals from Russia, aged about 6 to 95 years, who were systemically healthy. About 9.6 milliliters of peripheral blood were collected from each donor into EDTA-treated Vacutainer tubes. PBMCs were isolated by Ficoll-Paque density-gradient centrifugation, with at least 7 million obtained per sample. Trizol reagent was used to extract total RNA from the PBMCs, yielding at least 5 micrograms per sample. For every donor, flow cytometry on a PBMC aliquot measured the percentage of naive CD45RAhigh/CD27high T cells. V is shortened by 2 bases, J by 3 bases, and the region joining them spans 5 bases. Via the germline V gene, CDR1 is MNHEY and CDR2 SVGEGT. The CDR3 sequence holds 12 residues, the cysteine and phenylalanine included. The kept DNA is CDR3 alone, 36 bases in frame from the first base. What the authors observed across the whole study: Observed TCR beta diversity per million T cells fell roughly linearly with age, and a significant reduction was already apparent by age roughly 40. Donor CMV infection status was unknown, potentially confounding age-related changes in expanded clonotypes. There was a strong correlation between observed TCR beta diversity and the percentage of naive T cells measured by flow cytometry. The long-lived group showed more naive CD4+ T cells, fewer expanded clones and increased TCR diversity than the aged group, suggesting age selection. Conclusive comparison of naive and antigen-experienced compartments was prevented by the profiling of bulk unsorted PBMCs. Estimates of total diversity based on one million sequenced T cells were regarded as lower bounds and as underestimates.

This receptor was taken from a woman aged 55-70 years in good health. The sequenced sample was blood. Here the chain combines TRBV6-2 or TRBV6-3 and TRBJ2-7, with the D gene uncertain. The CDR3 region has the sequence CASSYLYYEQYF. The sequence in DNA is TGTGCCAGCAGTTACCTGTACTACGAGCAGTACTTC.